This TCR beta chain was sequenced during a study of T cells after yellow fever vaccination. MiXCR, applied by TCRdb to the 5' RACE reads, yields one record per CDR3 protein. The data contain about 320,000 distinct CDR3 sequences, roughly 6.8% of them seen just once; the ten biggest clones take up 18%. Trimming took off 5 bases at V and 6 bases at J, with 13 bases between the two ends. The CDR3 is 13 amino acids. The sample here was PBMCs, taken roughly 46 days after the first yellow fever vaccination. The rearrangement uses TRBV12-3 or TRBV12-4 and TRBJ1-2; D is uncertain. The sequence came from a man between 18 and 35 years old who received the YFV17D yellow fever vaccine. CDR3 sequence reads: CASSQALGNGYTF. CDR3 nucleotide sequence: TGTGCCAGCAGTCAAGCTTTAGGGAATGGCTACACCTTC.